One sample yielded the 7 T cell receptor beta chains listed below, sequenced in a study of cytomegalovirus exposure and HLA in healthy donors (dated by TCRdb to about 2017). The library was produced with the immunoSEQ multiplex PCR assay. The multiplex PCR relied on a mix of 60 forward primers for TCR Vbeta segments and 13 reverse primers for TCR Jbeta segments. This immuneACCESS table, as held by TCRdb, lists in-frame sequences with V and J called but not all clones. Of the missing ones, under half trace to an unresolved V gene in checked studies; the others have no known cause. This sample gives over 150,000 clones in total; around 68% of them show up just once. The ten largest clonotypes hold around 2.8% of the sample. Sequenced sample: PBMCs. These receptors were obtained from a woman aged 40 to 50 in good health and CMV-seropositive.

This clone has only a few counts. The J gene is TRBJ2-1, the V gene TRBV11-2; maybe TRBD2 (6 bases). This CDR3 is 15 amino acids long. Trimming took 3 bases from V and 9 from J, leaving 18 bases between them. Germline V gives CDR1 SGHAT, CDR2 FQNNGV. The CDR3 DNA follows: TGTGCCAGCAGCTTTCACAATCAGCCCGGGAGTGAGCAGTTCTTC. Residues: CASSFHNQPGSEQFF.

The genes are TRBV5-4 and TRBJ2-5, with 7 bases aligning to TRBD2. The CDR3 covers 16 residues. After removal of 0 bases from V and 2 bases from J, the junction contained 7 bases not matched to a gene. CDR1 and CDR2 (germline): SGHNT, YYREEE (reference sequence). The CDR3 is CASSLGAGEGQETQYF. In nucleotides, the CDR3 is TGTGCCAGCAGCTTGGGGGCGGGAGAGGGGCAAGAGACCCAGTACTTC.

The table lists this clone with a few counts. The rearrangement joins TRBV14 to TRBJ1-1, with D perhaps matching TRBD1 (6 bases). The CDR3 extends over 12 amino acids. From germline, CDR1 is SGHDN and CDR2 FVKESK. V was shortened by 6 bases and J by 10 bases, with 15 bases between the two germline ends. The CDR3 loop reads CASRRTTGTAFF. The CDR3 DNA sequence: TGTGCCAGCAGGAGGACCACAGGGACAGCTTTCTTT.

The V gene is TRBV6-5, the J gene TRBJ2-7, with 9 bases aligning to TRBD1. In germline, CDR1 is MNHEY, CDR2 SVGAGI. This CDR3 region has 14 residues. V lost 7 bases, J lost 5 bases, and 9 bases stayed unmatched. The CDR3 sequence: CASTSGTGSHEQYF. For the CDR3, the DNA is TGTGCCAGCACGTCCGGGACAGGGTCCCACGAGCAGTACTTC.

This clone was counted between two and nine times. The chain couples TRBV7-2 to TRBJ2-4; TRBD1 aligns across 9 bases. The germline CDR1 and CDR2 sequences are SGHTA and FQGNSA. The CDR3 totals 13 residues. V gave up 5 bases and J gave up 7 bases; unmatched junction bases: 3. DNA of the CDR3: TGTGCCAGCAGCCGGGACAGGGAGAACATTCAGTACTTC. This translates into CASSRDRENIQYF.

V usage is TRBV7-2 and J usage is TRBJ2-3; D may be TRBD2 (7 bases). The germline CDR1 and CDR2 sequences are SGHTA and FQGNSA. V gave up 6 bases and J gave up 6 bases, with 16 bases separating them. This CDR3 contains 14 residues. CDR3 nucleotides: TGTGCCAGCAGTCCTAGGGGGGGGCCGGATACGCAGTATTTT. Amino acids: CASSPRGGPDTQYF. Supplemented by reference TRBV7-2 and TRBJ2-3, the full variable domain reads GAGVSQSPSNKVTEKGKDVELRCDPISGHTALYWYRQSLGQGLEFLIYFQGNSAPDKSGLPSDRFSAERTGGSVSTLTIQRTQQEDSAVYLCASSPRGGPDTQYFGPGTRLTVL.

This clone has more than one count but fewer than ten. The rearrangement joins TRBV4-1 to TRBJ2-7; 8 bases match TRBD1. The CDR3 is made up of 15 amino acids. Trimming took 4 bases from V and 3 from J; bases not matched to a gene: 8. Germline values: CDR1 MGHRA, CDR2 YSYEKL. The CDR3 here is CASSLGTGGYYEQYF. In nucleotides, the CDR3 is TGCGCCAGCAGCCTTGGGACAGGAGGGTACTACGAGCAGTACTTC.